This TCR beta chain was sequenced for a study of T cells in Graves' hyperthyroidism and ophthalmopathy. Across the whole study: Peripheral blood specimens were obtained at initial diagnosis, prior to any treatment.

Germline values: CDR1 MDHEN, CDR2 SYDVKM. The CDR3 spans 13 residues. Trimming stripped 7 bases from V and 5 bases from J, with 13 bases between. RNA transcripts were the template for amplifying TCR beta CDR3 regions. HTBI primers were employed in a first-round RT-PCR of the TCR CDR3. From the multiplex PCR reads, TCRdb called clonotypes with MiXCR, one entry per CDR3 protein. Here the sample spans approximately 58,000 distinct CDR3 sequences, around 50% being singletons. The sample holds many counts of this clonotype. The TCR was taken from a woman in her 30s with Graves' ophthalmopathy. J is TRBJ2-3 and V is TRBV28, with D unclear. The specimen was blood. Here the CDR3 DNA reads TGTGCCAGCAAATCCTCCATCTTAGATACGCAGTATTTT. It yields the protein CASKSSILDTQYF.